A single sample gave rise to the 5 T cell receptor beta chains below, sequenced in a study of control samples from healthy donors and cancer patients. Method: immunoSEQ multiplex PCR; TCRdb's copy keeps in-frame clones and lacks some. This table holds under 200,000 clones, about 93% found once. The sample consisted of blood. These TCRs come from a woman aged 55-69 years in good health.

The chain is built from TRBV4-1 and TRBJ1-2; D call uncertain. This CDR3 contains 12 residues. Germline V gene lookup returns CDR1 MGHRA and CDR2 YSYEKL. V was pared by 4 bases and J by 2 bases, with 5 bases between. The DNA of the CDR3 is TGCGCCAGCAGCCTCGAGAACTATGGCTACACCTTC. Encoded protein: CASSLENYGYTF.

The chain's CDR3 is CASSQLGNQPQHF. The CDR3 coding sequence is TGCGCCAGCAGCCAACTGGGAAATCAGCCCCAGCATTTT. The chain couples TRBV4-1 to TRBJ1-5; the D is unclear. This CDR3 is built from 13 residues. Germline V gene sequence: CDR1 MGHRA, CDR2 YSYEKL. Deletions cut 2 bases from V and 4 bases from J, with 6 bases between.

The V gene is TRBV18, the J gene TRBJ1-2, with 7 bases matching TRBD1. Germline-derived CDR1 and CDR2 are KGHSH and LQKENI. This CDR3 is 13 amino acids long. Losses at the gene ends were 1 base for V and 8 bases for J; bases not matched to a gene: 4. The CDR3 loop reads CASSPQGAEGYTF. The CDR3, as DNA: TGTGCCAGCTCACCACAGGGGGCGGAGGGCTACACCTTC. The variable domain in full, with the rest retrieved from reference TRBV18 and TRBJ1-2, is NAGVMQNPRHLVRRRGQEARLRCSPMKGHSHVYWYRQLPEEGLKFMVYLQKENIIDESGMPKERFSAEFPKEGPSILRIQQVVRGDSAAYFCASSPQGAEGYTFGSGTRLTVV.

This clone was observed a handful of times. This sequence joins TRBV9 and TRBJ1-2; perhaps TRBD1 as D (6 bases). From germline, CDR1 is SGDLS and CDR2 YYNGEE. CDR3 length: 15 residues. V lost 0 bases to trimming and J lost 7 bases, with 16 bases between them. CDR3 amino acids: CASSVAVGGGLGYTF. CDR3 nucleotides: TGTGCCAGCAGCGTAGCGGTAGGAGGGGGTCTTGGCTACACCTTC.

The chain has TRBV18 and TRBJ2-3, with D tentatively TRBD1 or TRBD2 (5 bases each). V lost 0 bases and J 3 bases, leaving 7 bases between the germline ends. There are 14 residues in the CDR3. CDR1 is KGHSH and CDR2 is LQKENI in the germline V gene. CDR3 region: CASSPPEGTDTQYF. In nucleotides, the CDR3 is TGTGCCAGCTCACCACCTGAGGGGACAGATACGCAGTATTTT.